This paragraph covers one T cell receptor (beta chain) sequence. Its antigen is undetermined. Repertoires were generated with immunoSEQ multiplex PCR, while TCRdb's copy carries only in-frame clones and drops some. The table shows tens of thousands of clones, with roughly 90% occurring only once. These data belong to a study of T cell responses to AZD1222 COVID-19 vaccine. General study findings and limits: No day 14 peak samples; only post-peak repertoires were characterized. Along spike, vaccine-associated CD4 TCRs were found throughout, with dominance at 160-218 and 743-854. A reported finding is that nearly half of spike-specific TCRs target unmutated variant regions.

This TCR derives from an adult in good health. The sample consisted of peripheral blood, taken on day 0 of AZD1222 vaccination.

CDR3 nucleotides: TGTGCCAGCAGTTACTCAAGATATCACGAGCAGTACTTC. This gives the protein CASSYSRYHEQYF. The chain has TRBV6-5 and TRBJ2-7; D remains unclear. CDR3 length equals 13 residues. V lost 0 bases, J lost 5 bases, and 8 bases lay in between. CDR1 and CDR2 from the germline V gene are MNHEY and SVGAGI.